Presented here are 12 T cell receptor beta chains from one specimen sequenced in a study of post-analysis software for immune sequencing data (dated by TCRdb to between 2015 and 2017). Overall results and qualifications from the work: Significantly higher frequencies in patients than in controls were found for a handful of TRBV segments, including TRBV5-6, TRBV5-1 and TRBV20-1.

Receptor amplification or capture employed PCR. Data came from an Illumina HiSeq 2500. To reduce PCR and sequencing biases, unique molecular identifiers were built into the TCR beta cDNA libraries. TCRdb's own reprocessing of the public reads used fastp at Q25 and MiXCR and kept productive beta chains. Each entry merges the rows of one CDR3 protein and shows their most common DNA and genes. This sample gives about 400,000 distinct CDR3 sequences in total; roughly 38% of them show up just once. Of the sample, around 15% falls within the top ten clones. These receptors' targets are unknown. The sequenced sample was blood. The receptors stem from a girl aged 5-17 years with multiple sclerosis.

In the case of this clonotype: A single base separates this from a much larger clone, so it may be a read error. V is TRBV5-5 and J is TRBJ2-4, with D possibly being TRBD1 or TRBD2 (5 bases each). The CDR3 runs 16 residues. V lost 0 bases to trimming and J lost 4 bases, with 14 bases between them. The V gene's germline CDR1 is SGHKS and CDR2 YYEKEE (reference sequence). CDR3 in DNA: TGTGCCAGCAGCTTGGGGGCTAGCTGGGGGAAAAACATTCAGTACTTC. This encodes CASSLGASWGKNIQYF.

The gene calls are TRBV3-1 and TRBJ1-2; tentatively, D is TRBD1 (5 bases). Germline CDR1 and CDR2: LGHDT and YNNKEL (reference sequence). The V gene lost 4 bases and the J gene lost 4 bases, with 19 bases spanning the gap. This CDR3 contains 16 residues. CDR3 protein: CASSPGTALKIYGYTF. CDR3 nucleotides: TGTGCCAGCAGCCCCGGGACCGCCCTGAAGATCTATGGCTACACCTTC.

V is TRBV4-1 and J is TRBJ2-5; no reliable D call. The CDR3 totals 13 residues. The germline V gene has CDR1 MGHRA and CDR2 YSYEKL. Deletions cut 4 bases from V and 5 bases from J, with 11 bases between. The CDR3 DNA sequence: TGCGCCAGCAGCCTTGTAAGTGGGGAGACCCAGTACTTC. Its protein is CASSLVSGETQYF.

As concerns this clonotype: A clone one base away is much larger, so this may be a read error. J is TRBJ1-2 and V is TRBV2; D ambiguous. The CDR3 loop spans 11 amino acids. Germline-derived CDR1 and CDR2 are SNHLY and FYNNEI. V lost 5 bases and J lost 6, with 7 bases in between. CDR3 region: CASSLGHGYTF. The CDR3 bases are TGTGCCAGCAGTTTAGGTCATGGCTACACCTTC.

CDR3 bases: TGTGCCAGCGTCCCGCCCGGGAACACTGAAGCTTTCTTT. It translates to CASVPPGNTEAFF. J is TRBJ1-1 and V is TRBV27; D is uncertain. The CDR3 is made up of 13 amino acids. Trimming took off 8 bases at V and 1 base at J, with 11 bases between the two ends. Germline values: CDR1 MNHEY, CDR2 SMNVEV (reference sequence).

The table lists this clonotype with a few counts. The rearrangement uses TRBV12-3 or TRBV12-4 and TRBJ2-5; unclear D gene. V shed 1 base and J shed 0 bases, with 9 bases lying between them. This CDR3 has 15 residues. CDR3 residues: CASSLGPIYQETQYF. The CDR3 DNA follows: TGTGCCAGCAGTTTAGGGCCGATATACCAAGAGACCCAGTACTTC.

The chain carries TRBV3-1 and TRBJ1-2; TRBD1 might be the D (6 bases). The CDR3 loop spans 14 amino acids. The ends were cut back, 5 bases at V and 7 bases at J, with 17 bases in the middle. In germline, CDR1 is LGHDT, CDR2 YNNKEL (reference sequence). The CDR3, as DNA: TGTGCCAGCAGCTTCAGGGGAGGCACCGGTGGCTACACCTTC. Translating gives CASSFRGGTGGYTF.

The rearrangement links TRBV4-1 to TRBJ1-2; D is undetermined. Germline lookup yields CDR1 MGHRA and CDR2 YSYEKL. The CDR3 has 14 amino acids. V dropped 1 base and J dropped 5 bases, with 11 bases sitting between them. The CDR3 DNA reads as TGCGCCAGCAGCCAAGTAAGGACGCCATATGGCTACACCTTC. Protein sequence: CASSQVRTPYGYTF.

The gene calls are TRBV12-3 or TRBV12-4 and TRBJ2-2, with D unresolved. CDR3 length equals 16 residues. Between the trimmed V and J ends, which lost 2 bases and 2 bases, there was a span of 12 bases. This CDR3 reads CASSLIRTRNTGELFF. The CDR3 coding sequence is TGTGCCAGCAGTTTAATTAGAACGCGTAACACCGGGGAGCTGTTTTTT.

V and J are TRBV4-1 and TRBJ1-1, with D tentatively TRBD1 (6 bases). Between the trimmed V and J ends, which lost 3 bases and 0 bases, there was a span of 11 bases. The CDR3 is 15 residues long. Per germline, CDR1 MGHRA and CDR2 YSYEKL. CDR3 coding DNA: TGCGCCAGCAGCCACCCGGACAGATTGAACACTGAAGCTTTCTTT. The encoded protein is CASSHPDRLNTEAFF.

This clonotype has a handful of counts. This chain connects TRBV9 to TRBJ2-1; the D gene could be TRBD1 or TRBD2 (6 bases each). With 2 bases removed from V and 4 bases from J, the gap between germline ends came to 13 bases. CDR3 length: 15 residues. Germline V gene data show CDR1 as SGDLS and CDR2 as YYNGEE. This CDR3 is CASSVEGGNYNEQFF. CDR3 coding DNA: TGTGCCAGCAGCGTTGAGGGGGGAAATTACAATGAGCAGTTCTTC.

This clonotype showed up just a few times. Sequence at one end of the junction differs from germline and may be a read error. V gene TRBV12-3 or TRBV12-4 combines with J gene TRBJ2-3, with 7 bases fitting TRBD2. The CDR3 consists of 14 residues. This chain's CDR3 is CASSPGLETDAQYF. CDR3 nucleotide sequence: TGTGCCAGCAGTCCAGGACTAGAAACAGATGCGCAGTATTTT.